The 22 T cell receptor beta chains listed next were all sequenced from one sample in a study of blood T cell repertoires in COVID-19. Clones were read by immunoSEQ multiplex PCR, and TCRdb kept only the in-frame ones, dropping some. The sample lists 90,000 to 150,000 clones, roughly 80% occurring once. Sequencing input: peripheral blood. The receptors were sampled from a man aged 45-60 years with acute or convalescent COVID-19.

This sequence joins TRBV5-1 and TRBJ2-1; TRBD2 matches 9 bases. The ends lost 1 base at V and 8 bases at J; junction bases unmatched: 13. CDR1 is SGHRS and CDR2 is YFSETQ in the germline V gene. CDR3 size: 17 residues. CDR3 sequence reads: CASSLNSGSSGYDEQFF. CDR3 nucleotides: TGCGCCAGCAGCTTGAATAGCGGGAGCTCTGGATACGATGAGCAGTTCTTC.

The chain employs TRBV7-7 and TRBJ2-2, with D possibly TRBD1 on 6 matching bases. This CDR3 spans 15 amino acids. Germline lookup yields CDR1 SSHAT and CDR2 FNYEAQ (reference sequence). Trimming stripped 2 bases from V and 4 bases from J, with 11 bases between. The CDR3 loop reads CASSLLTGSTGELFF. The CDR3, as DNA: TGTGCCAGCAGCTTATTAACAGGGTCCACCGGGGAGCTGTTTTTT.

This chain connects TRBV30 to TRBJ2-3, with D unresolved. Trimming took off 0 bases at V and 3 bases at J, with 13 bases between the two ends. The CDR3 totals 15 residues. Germline CDR1 and CDR2: GTSNPN and SVGIG (reference sequence). The CDR3 bases are TGTGCCTGGAGTGTACTTTCCAGGTGGACAGATACGCAGTATTTT. It is translated as CAWSVLSRWTDTQYF. The whole variable domain, remainder taken from reference TRBV30 and TRBJ2-3, is SQTIHQWPATLVQPVGSPLSLECTVEGTSNPNLYWYRQAAGRGLQLLFYSVGIGQISSEVPQNLSASRPQDRQFILSSKKLLLSDSGFYLCAWSVLSRWTDTQYFGPGTRLTVL.

This rearrangement joins TRBV15 to TRBJ2-5, with 11 bases lining up with TRBD2. This CDR3 comprises 16 residues. CDR1 and CDR2 from the germline V gene are LNHNV and YYDKDF (reference sequence). V lost 0 bases to trimming and J lost 5 bases; unmatched junction nucleotides: 5. The CDR3 DNA reads as TGTGCCACCAGCAGAGATCCACTAGCGGGGGACGAGACCCAGTACTTC. Translation gives CATSRDPLAGDETQYF.

V gene TRBV28 combines with J gene TRBJ2-7, with D hard to call. The CDR3 extends over 15 amino acids. Germline CDR1 and CDR2: MDHEN and SYDVKM. The V end lost 3 bases, the J end lost 3 bases, and 15 bases lay between the germline ends. CDR3 bases: TGTGCCAGCAGTTTTTTAGGTGGAGAGAGCTACGAGCAGTACTTC. This codes for CASSFLGGESYEQYF.

The rearrangement joins TRBV4-1 to TRBJ2-7, with 7 bases identical to TRBD2. The germline gives CDR1 MGHRA, CDR2 YSYEKL. The CDR3 consists of 14 residues. V trimming: 4 bases; J trimming: 3 bases; junction bases outside the gene matches: 6. The DNA of the CDR3 is TGCGCCAGCAGCCTTGGGAGGGAATACTACGAGCAGTACTTC. It yields the protein CASSLGREYYEQYF.

This clone was recorded only once. The J gene is TRBJ2-7, the V gene TRBV14; unclear D gene. Trimming shortened V by 4 bases and J by 5 bases, and 3 bases separated the two germline ends. This CDR3 has 10 amino acids. Per germline, CDR1 SGHDN and CDR2 FVKESK. The CDR3 DNA sequence: TGTGCCAGCAGCCCAGACGAGCAGTACTTC. This sequence encodes CASSPDEQYF.

The genes are TRBV27 and TRBJ2-2, with 7 bases aligning to TRBD2. The CDR3 extends over 16 amino acids. V gave up 6 bases and J gave up 2 bases; unmatched junction bases: 9. Germline CDR1 and CDR2: MNHEY and SMNVEV (reference sequence). The CDR3 protein is CASRSIGGTNTGELFF. Here the CDR3 DNA reads TGTGCCAGCAGATCCATCGGGGGGACCAACACCGGGGAGCTGTTTTTT.

The J gene is TRBJ2-7, the V gene TRBV27; 12 nucleotides align to TRBD2. CDR1 and CDR2 from the germline V gene are MNHEY and SMNVEV (reference sequence). The ends lost 1 base at V and 2 bases at J; junction bases unmatched: 3. CDR3 length: 16 amino acids. CDR3 sequence (DNA): TGTGCCAGCAGTTTATGGTCTAGCGGGGGGGCCTACGAGCAGTACTTC. Its translation is CASSLWSSGGAYEQYF.

The V call is TRBV25-1, the J call TRBJ2-7; 8 nucleotides align to TRBD1. The CDR3 loop spans 14 amino acids. Looked up from germline, CDR1 is MGHDK and CDR2 is SYGVNS. V was pared by 3 bases and J by 3 bases, with 4 bases of the junction left unmatched. CDR3 DNA sequence: TGTGCCAGCAGTGACCCAGGGGGCTTCTACGAGCAGTACTTC. Amino acids: CASSDPGGFYEQYF.

This clone was detected a few times. This chain connects TRBV4-2 to TRBJ2-3; the match to TRBD2 covers 11 bases. The trim removed 1 base at V and 1 base at J, leaving 7 bases unmatched. The CDR3 length is 18 residues. Germline-derived CDR1 and CDR2 are LGHNA and YNFKEQ. CDR3 region: CASSQGSLAGGRTDTQYF. CDR3 sequence (DNA): TGTGCCAGCAGCCAAGGATCGCTAGCGGGGGGACGCACAGATACGCAGTATTTT.

The chain recombines TRBV6-5 with TRBJ1-2; 7 bases line up with TRBD1. Germline CDR1 reads MNHEY; CDR2 reads SVGAGI. V lost 5 bases and J lost 3; bases outside the gene matches: 3. The CDR3 is made up of 13 amino acids. CDR3 residues: CASSPDRDYGYTF. In DNA, the CDR3 is TGTGCCAGCAGTCCAGACAGGGACTATGGCTACACCTTC.

This rearrangement joins TRBV11-3 to TRBJ2-7; TRBD1 agrees at 10 bases. J gave up 6 bases and V 5 bases, and 4 bases lay outside the gene matches. The germline gives CDR1 SGHNT, CDR2 YENEEA. The CDR3 sequence is 13 residues long. CDR3: CASSRGQGGEQYF. DNA of the CDR3: TGTGCCAGCAGCCGAGGACAGGGGGGCGAGCAGTACTTC.

This sequence joins TRBV7-8 and TRBJ1-5; 8 bases map to TRBD1. J lost 2 bases, V lost 5 bases, and 5 bases had no gene match. The CDR3 loop spans 15 amino acids. Germline CDR1 reads SGHVS; CDR2 reads FQNEAQ. CDR3 DNA sequence: TGTGCCAGCAGCCTCGAGGACAGGGGCAATCAGCCCCAGCATTTT. It encodes CASSLEDRGNQPQHF. Filled out from reference TRBV7-8 and TRBJ1-5, the complete variable domain reads GAGVSQSPRYKVAKRGQDVALRCDPISGHVSLFWYQQALGQGPEFLTYFQNEAQLDKSGLPSDRFFAERPEGSVSTLKIQRTQQEDSAVYLCASSLEDRGNQPQHFGDGTRLSIL.

The V call is TRBV12-3 or TRBV12-4, the J call TRBJ2-4; 11 positions agree with TRBD2. CDR3 length: 13 amino acids. J gave up 9 bases and V 7 bases, and 5 bases lay outside the gene matches. The CDR3 coding sequence is TGTGCCAGCAATAGCGGGGGGGGTGGCATTCAGTACTTC. Protein sequence: CASNSGGGGIQYF.

CDR3 region: CATGQGGSQSSYNEQFF. The DNA of the CDR3 is TGTGCCACCGGACAGGGGGGGAGTCAAAGCTCCTACAATGAGCAGTTCTTC. The chain couples TRBV24-1 to TRBJ2-1; 10 positions agree with TRBD1. Germline CDR1 is KGHDR and CDR2 is SFDVKD. This CDR3 is 17 amino acids long. The ends lost 9 bases at V and 0 bases at J; junction bases unmatched: 10.

DNA of the CDR3: TGTGCCAGCAGCCAAGAGGGGGGTTACGGGAATGAGCAGTTCTTC. Translation gives CASSQEGGYGNEQFF. The chain carries TRBV4-2 and TRBJ2-1, with D tentatively TRBD2 (6 bases). The CDR3 covers 15 residues. Trimming took off 0 bases at V and 7 bases at J, with 13 bases between the two ends. Germline CDR1 reads LGHNA; CDR2 reads YNFKEQ.

The rearrangement uses TRBV3-1 (or the pseudogene TRBV3-2) and TRBJ2-7; D is unresolved. The length of the CDR3 is 13 residues. The germline gives CDR1 LGHDT, CDR2 YNNKEL (reference sequence). Trimming took off 1 base at V and 5 bases at J, with 9 bases between the two ends. This CDR3 is CASSQVPGNEQYF. Written as DNA, the CDR3 is TGTGCCAGCAGCCAAGTCCCAGGCAACGAGCAGTACTTC.

V and J are TRBV2 and TRBJ1-2, with D perhaps matching TRBD1 (5 bases). CDR3 length: 13 amino acids. Between the trimmed V and J ends, which lost 6 bases and 3 bases, there was a span of 11 bases. Germline V CDR1 and CDR2: SNHLY, FYNNEI. The CDR3, as DNA: TGTGCCAGCAGCGTTACAGGAGACTATGGCTACACCTTC. Translation: CASSVTGDYGYTF. The full variable domain, in which reference TRBV2 and TRBJ1-2 provide the parts outside the CDR3, is EPEVTQTPSHQVTQMGQEVILRCVPISNHLYFYWYRQILGQKVEFLVSFYNNEISEKSEIFDDQFSVERPDGSNFTLKIRSTKLEDSAMYFCASSVTGDYGYTFGSGTRLTVV.

The V and J genes are TRBV5-1 and TRBJ2-1; weak D call: TRBD2 (6 bases). V lost 0 bases to trimming and J lost 8 bases, with 12 bases between them. Germline V gene sequence: CDR1 SGHRS, CDR2 YFSETQ. This CDR3 region has 14 residues. CDR3 loop: CASSLGLGYDEQFF. DNA of the CDR3: TGCGCCAGCAGCTTGGGACTAGGTTACGATGAGCAGTTCTTC.

The table lists this clone with a count of one. The chain uses TRBV5-1 and TRBJ2-1; maybe TRBD2 (6 bases). Germline CDR1 is SGHRS and CDR2 is YFSETQ. CDR3 size: 13 residues. The V and J ends lost 2 bases and 6 bases respectively, with 9 bases between them. The CDR3 DNA reads as TGCGCCAGCAGCTTTCGACTAGTCAATGAGCAGTTCTTC. Its protein product is CASSFRLVNEQFF.

This chain uses TRBV6-1 with TRBJ1-5; D gene ambiguous. Germline V lookup: CDR1 MNHNS, CDR2 SASEGT. V was pared by 1 base and J by 6 bases, with 7 bases between. The CDR3 spans 13 residues. CDR3 loop: CASSEVRVQPQHF. CDR3 sequence (DNA): TGTGCCAGCAGTGAAGTTCGCGTTCAGCCCCAGCATTTT.